A selection of T cell receptor beta chains follows, all from one sample in a study of T cell changes during pregnancy in multiple sclerosis. Measured with immunoSEQ multiplex PCR; TCRdb has only the in-frame clones, and not every one. This table holds about 70,000 clones, roughly 91% found once. Sequencing was performed on CD4+ T cells from peripheral blood mononuclear cells, taken after pregnancy. The receptors shown here come from a female donor with multiple sclerosis, enrolled in a pregnancy study. CDR3s include the opening cysteine and the closing phenylalanine or tryptophan. D genes are given only for firm matches. The size field is filled for only some rows; it gives once, few, many or a size class.

v_gene,j_gene,d_gene,abundance,CDR3nt,CDR3aa
TRBV25-1,TRBJ1-3,TRBD1,once,TGTGCCAGCAGTGCGACAGGGGTCTCTGGAAACACCATATATTTT,CASSATGVSGNTIYF
TRBV29-1,TRBJ2-1,TRBD2,NA,TGCAGCGTTGAAGTAGGACTAGCATCTGGTAATGAGCAGTTCTTC,CSVEVGLASGNEQFF
TRBV25-1,TRBJ2-7,NA,NA,TGTGCCAGCAAGCCTCCAGGACAGACCTACGAGCAGTACTTC,CASKPPGQTYEQYF
TRBV5-6,TRBJ2-7,NA,NA,TGTGCCAGCAGCTTTTTTGCAGGGGTGAACGAGCAGTACTTC,CASSFFAGVNEQYF
TRBV19,TRBJ2-7,TRBD2,NA,TGTGCCAGTAGCACGGTTTCGCGGGAGGGTCTGGGCGAGCAGTACTTC,CASSTVSREGLGEQYF
TRBV6-1,TRBJ1-4,NA,once,TGTGCCAGCAATGTAGTAGCTAGGAGGCCGGGACTGTTTTTT,CASNVVARRPGLFF
TRBV15,TRBJ1-4,TRBD1,NA,TGTGCCACCAGCAGAGATCCGACGACAGGGACCGAAAAACTGTTTTTT,CATSRDPTTGTEKLFF
TRBV5-6,TRBJ2-7,NA,NA,TGTGCCAGCAGCCCGAGCGGAACAGGGATCTACGAGCAGTACTTC,CASSPSGTGIYEQYF
TRBV2,TRBJ1-4,NA,once,TGTGCCAGCAGGGAAATCGCAACTAATGAAAAACTGTTTTTT,CASREIATNEKLFF
TRBV5-6,TRBJ1-5,TRBD1,NA,TGTGCCAGAACGGGACAGGGTCGATTTGGCAATCAGCCCCAGCATTTT,CARTGQGRFGNQPQHF
TRBV20-1,TRBJ2-7,NA,NA,TGCAGTGCTAGAGATCAGAACGAGCAGTACTTC,CSARDQNEQYF
TRBV20-1,TRBJ2-1,NA,NA,TGCAGTGCTAGTCGGGGGGCAGGGCAGTTCTTC,CSASRGAGQFF
TRBV7-2,TRBJ2-1,NA,once,TGTGCCAGCAGCTTAGCCGGGAACAATGAGCAGTTCTTC,CASSLAGNNEQFF
TRBV9,TRBJ1-2,TRBD1,NA,TGTGCCAGCAGCTCCCCTAGACAGGGGGCTGCCTATGGCTACACCTTC,CASSSPRQGAAYGYTF
TRBV23-1,TRBJ2-2,NA,NA,TGCGCCAGCAGTCAGACGGACAGCAAACCCGGGGAGCTGTTTTTT,CASSQTDSKPGELFF
TRBV7-2,TRBJ2-3,TRBD2,NA,TGTGCCAGCAGCTTAGAACGTAGCGGGGGGGCGATAGATACGCAGTATTTT,CASSLERSGGAIDTQYF
TRBV6-1,TRBJ2-1,NA,NA,TGTGCCAGCACCTCCCAAAGGGGGGGCAATGAGCAGTTCTTC,CASTSQRGGNEQFF
TRBV6-1,TRBJ2-7,TRBD2,NA,TGTGCCAGCAGTAGCGTCGGGGGGGGCCCCTACGAGCAGTACTTC,CASSSVGGGPYEQYF
TRBV19,TRBJ2-5,NA,NA,TGTGCCAGTAGTATCCGGACCGCCGGGGGATCCCAGTACTTC,CASSIRTAGGSQYF
TRBV4-1,TRBJ1-2,TRBD1,NA,TGCGCCAGCAGCCCCCGACAGGGTCTCTATGGCTACACCTTC,CASSPRQGLYGYTF
TRBV6-1,TRBJ2-1,TRBD1,NA,TGTGCCAGCAGTGCTAGGACAGGGGGTTACAGTGAGCAGTTCTTC,CASSARTGGYSEQFF
TRBV5-1,TRBJ1-1,NA,NA,TGCGCCAGCAGCTCGCAGGTTAACACTGAAGCTTTCTTT,CASSSQVNTEAFF
TRBV5-1,TRBJ1-2,NA,once,TGCGCCAGCAGCTTCTACAGCTATGGCTACACCTTC,CASSFYSYGYTF
TRBV7-9,TRBJ1-1,NA,NA,TGTGCCAGCAGCTTAGGGGCAGCGAACACTGAAGCTTTCTTT,CASSLGAANTEAFF
TRBV27,TRBJ2-7,TRBD2,NA,TGTGCCAGCAGTTCGGGACTAGCGGGAGGGCCCTTCTACGAGCAGTACTTC,CASSSGLAGGPFYEQYF
TRBV2,TRBJ2-2,TRBD1,NA,TGTGCCAGCAGGGGACAGTTTCCGAACACCGGGGAGCTGTTTTTT,CASRGQFPNTGELFF
TRBV10-3,TRBJ2-1,TRBD1,NA,TGTGCCATCAGTGATCGGGGGGGACAGGGGACCTCCCGACAAGACAATGAGCAGTTCTTC,CAISDRGGQGTSRQDNEQFF
TRBV5-1,TRBJ2-7,NA,NA,TGCGCCAGCAGCTTTGACGTCGGGGGCGAGCAGTACTTC,CASSFDVGGEQYF
TRBV30,TRBJ2-1,NA,NA,TGTGCCTGGAGTGCAGGGTGGAATGAGCAGTTCTTC,CAWSAGWNEQFF
TRBV19,TRBJ2-1,TRBD2,NA,TGTGCCAGTAGTACGGGGAGAGCGGGGGGACTAAGCTCCTACAATGAGCAGTTCTTC,CASSTGRAGGLSSYNEQFF
TRBV9,TRBJ2-1,TRBD2,NA,TGTGCCAGCAGCGCGCCGACTAGCGGGGGGGCGGATGAGCAGTTCTTC,CASSAPTSGGADEQFF
TRBV6-6,TRBJ2-7,TRBD2,NA,TGTGCCACCGGGACTAGCGGGATAGGGAGCACCTACGAGCAGTACTTC,CATGTSGIGSTYEQYF
TRBV7-9,TRBJ1-4,TRBD1,NA,TGTGCCAGCAGCTCCGGACAGGGGATGGAGGAAAAACTGTTTTTT,CASSSGQGMEEKLFF
TRBV7-9,TRBJ1-1,TRBD1,NA,TGTGCCAGCAGAGTACAGGGGATGCGGGGAGCTTTCTTT,CASRVQGMRGAFF
TRBV7-2,TRBJ2-3,NA,NA,TGTGCCAGCAGCTTAAGGCTCCGCGGAGATACGCAGTATTTT,CASSLRLRGDTQYF
TRBV6-4,TRBJ1-1,NA,NA,TGTGCCAGCAGTGACTCGATGGGTGCAGGGAGGGCTTTCTTT,CASSDSMGAGRAFF
TRBV27,TRBJ2-5,TRBD2,NA,TGTGCCATCGGGACTAGCGGGACCAAAGAGACCCAGTACTTC,CAIGTSGTKETQYF
TRBV27,TRBJ1-3,TRBD1,NA,TGTGCCACTAAACAGGGGGCGGCTGGAAACACCATATATTTT,CATKQGAAGNTIYF
TRBV7-3,TRBJ2-6,TRBD1,NA,TGTGCCAGCAGCCGAGCCCAGGGGGCCGGGGCCAACGTCCTGACTTTC,CASSRAQGAGANVLTF
TRBV5-3,TRBJ1-6,TRBD1,NA,TGTGCCAGAAGCTTGGACAGGGGAATGGGGAGCTCCTATAATTCACCCCTCCACTTT,CARSLDRGMGSSYNSPLHF
TRBV7-2,TRBJ2-5,NA,NA,TGTGCCAGCAGCCATGCGGAGACCCAGTACTTC,CASSHAETQYF
TRBV5-1,TRBJ2-7,NA,NA,TGCGCCAGCAGCGTACACAGGGAAACGGACGAGCAGTACTTC,CASSVHRETDEQYF
TRBV7-2,TRBJ2-5,TRBD1,NA,TGTGCCAGCAGCGCCGACAGGGGGATTTGGGAGACCCAGTACTTC,CASSADRGIWETQYF
TRBV15,TRBJ2-1,TRBD1,NA,TGTGCCACCAGCAGCCAAGACAGGGGCTTTTACAATGAGCAGTTCTTC,CATSSQDRGFYNEQFF
TRBV5-1,TRBJ2-7,TRBD2,NA,TGCGCCAGCAGCTTGACTAGCGGGCACTCCTACGAGCAGTACTTC,CASSLTSGHSYEQYF
TRBV28,TRBJ2-7,NA,NA,TGTGCCAGCAGTTTAGGGGGCTCCCCCTCCTACGAGCAGTACTTC,CASSLGGSPSYEQYF
TRBV7-3,TRBJ2-3,TRBD2,NA,TGTGCCAGCAGCTTAGCGGGAGGGCCGAGAGATACGCAGTATTTT,CASSLAGGPRDTQYF
TRBV25-1,TRBJ2-6,NA,NA,TGTGCCAGTTGGACACCTGGGGCCAACGTCCTGACTTTC,CASWTPGANVLTF
TRBV5-8,TRBJ1-1,TRBD1,NA,TGTGCCAGCAGCTTTATGCAGGGGGCGACCACTGAAGCTTTCTTT,CASSFMQGATTEAFF
TRBV9,TRBJ2-3,TRBD2,NA,TGTGCCAGCAGCGTAGCCCCTCTTGTCGGGGGGAGCACAGATACGCAGTATTTT,CASSVAPLVGGSTDTQYF
TRBV7-9,TRBJ1-2,TRBD1,NA,TGTGCCAGCAGCTTTTCGACAGGGGCCGTCGGCTACACCTTC,CASSFSTGAVGYTF
TRBV25-1,TRBJ2-3,TRBD2,NA,TGTGCCAGCCGGGGGGTTACAGGTGCAGATACGCAGTATTTT,CASRGVTGADTQYF
TRBV9,TRBJ1-6,NA,NA,TGTGCCAGCAGTCCCCGGGGGGAGTATAATTCACCCCTCCACTTT,CASSPRGEYNSPLHF
TRBV14,TRBJ2-1,NA,once,TGTGCCAGCAGCCAAGCGGGAACGGAAAAACCTAGCTCCTACAATGAGCAGTTCTTC,CASSQAGTEKPSSYNEQFF
TRBV21-1,TRBJ1-2,NA,NA,TGTGCCAGCCGGACCGGGGGGTGCGGCTATGGCTACACCTTC,CASRTGGCGYGYTF